The next 31 T cell receptor beta chains were all read from a single sample in a study of shared clonotypes between healthy human individuals. Only in-frame clones appear in the TCRdb table, and some are missing; sequencing was by immunoSEQ multiplex PCR. The sample lists just under 350,000 clones; 73% were seen once. The material sequenced was memory CD4+ T cells sorted from blood. Subset reported: CD45RA-negative fraction. Receptors were obtained from a man between 25 and 39 years old in good health.

The V call is TRBV18, the J call TRBJ2-3; D tentatively reads TRBD1 or TRBD2 (5 bases each). The germline V gene has CDR1 KGHSH and CDR2 LQKENI. The CDR3 length is 13 residues. V was trimmed by 8 bases and J by 7 bases, leaving 16 bases between them. CDR3 region: CASKHRGSNTQYF. DNA of the CDR3: TGTGCCAGCAAGCACCGGGGCTCGAATACGCAGTATTTT.

This clone was recorded a few times. The V gene is TRBV7-2, the J gene TRBJ2-1, with 9 bases identical to TRBD2. Looked up from germline, CDR1 is SGHTA and CDR2 is FQGNSA. This CDR3 is built from 16 residues. V lost 5 bases, J lost 3 bases, and 8 bases stayed unmatched. The CDR3 coding sequence is TGTGCCAGCAGCCGGGGGTCGACTAGCGGCTACAATGAGCAGTTCTTC. It translates to CASSRGSTSGYNEQFF.

This clone was counted a single time. This chain joins TRBV7-9 and TRBJ2-1, with 13 bases fitting TRBD2. Germline V gives CDR1 SEHNR, CDR2 FQNEAQ (reference sequence). J gave up 5 bases and V 5 bases, and 9 bases lay outside the gene matches. The CDR3 runs 17 residues. CDR3 in DNA: TGTGCCAGCAGCAATCCCGGGACTAGCGGGAACCACAATGAGCAGTTCTTC. It yields the protein CASSNPGTSGNHNEQFF.

This clone has just one count. The chain combines TRBV30 with TRBJ1-6, with 7 bases aligning to TRBD1. V lost 3 bases and J lost 9; bases outside the gene matches: 2. CDR1 GTSNPN and CDR2 SVGIG come from the germline V gene (reference sequence). The CDR3 extends over 12 amino acids. The CDR3, as DNA: TGTGCCTGGAGGCACAGGGGTTCACCCCTCCACTTT. Translated, it gives CAWRHRGSPLHF.

This clone was seen a handful of times. The chain carries TRBV13 and TRBJ2-1; D remains unclear. The germline V and J ends were trimmed by 5 bases and 7 bases, with 12 bases remaining between them. The CDR3 loop spans 13 amino acids. The germline gives CDR1 PRHDT, CDR2 FYEKMQ (reference sequence). This chain's CDR3 is CASSTSPRNEQFF. CDR3 in DNA: TGTGCCAGCAGCACCTCACCGAGGAATGAGCAGTTCTTC.

This sequence joins TRBV6-1 and TRBJ1-2; D gene ambiguous. Deletions cut 1 base from V and 8 bases from J, with 5 bases between. Germline assignment: CDR1 MNHNS and CDR2 SASEGT. The CDR3 sequence is 11 residues long. The CDR3 loop is CASSEDWGYTF. The CDR3 nucleotides read TGTGCCAGCAGTGAAGATTGGGGCTACACCTTC.

This chain uses TRBV19 with TRBJ1-5, with D uncertain. There are 14 residues in the CDR3. From germline, CDR1 is LNHDA and CDR2 SQIVND (reference sequence). The germline V and J ends were trimmed by 3 bases and 1 base, with 7 bases remaining between them. The DNA for the CDR3 is TGTGCCAGTAGTATTTACGTAAGCAATCAGCCCCAGCATTTT. This sequence encodes CASSIYVSNQPQHF.

The chain is built from TRBV18 and TRBJ2-1; 8 nucleotides match TRBD2. Germline CDR1 reads KGHSH; CDR2 reads LQKENI. This CDR3 contains 16 residues. Unmatched junction bases numbered 11, after V lost 3 bases and J lost 7 bases. This chain's CDR3 is CASSPTSGRGGNEQFF. Here the CDR3 DNA reads TGTGCCAGCTCACCTACTAGCGGCCGAGGAGGGAATGAGCAGTTCTTC. The variable domain in full, completed from reference TRBV18 and TRBJ2-1, reads NAGVMQNPRHLVRRRGQEARLRCSPMKGHSHVYWYRQLPEEGLKFMVYLQKENIIDESGMPKERFSAEFPKEGPSILRIQQVVRGDSAAYFCASSPTSGRGGNEQFFGPGTRLTVL.

This clone appeared many times. V is TRBV5-1 and J is TRBJ2-1; D is perhaps TRBD2 (6 bases). This CDR3 is 15 amino acids long. Trimming left V 0 bases short and J 6 bases short, with 13 bases between. Germline CDR1 is SGHRS and CDR2 is YFSETQ. CDR3 sequence: CASSLGVADSNEQFF. The CDR3 nucleotides are TGCGCCAGCAGCTTGGGGGTAGCGGATTCCAATGAGCAGTTCTTC.

On this clone: The junction departs from germline at one end; a sequencing error may be responsible. The V and J genes are TRBV6-1 and TRBJ1-5, with D perhaps TRBD1 (5 bases). The germline V gene encodes CDR1 MNHNS and CDR2 SASEGT. The CDR3 has 12 residues. In nucleotides, the CDR3 is TGTGCCAGCAGCGAAGGGGCTCAGCCCCAGCATTTT. Its protein product is CASSEGAQPQHF.

This clone was detected a few times. This chain joins TRBV2 and TRBJ2-1; TRBD2 agrees at 12 bases. V shed 6 bases, J shed 2 bases, and the junction held 5 bases outside the gene matches. CDR1 SNHLY and CDR2 FYNNEI come from the germline V gene. This CDR3 contains 16 residues. The CDR3 spells CASRELAGGTYNEQFF. The CDR3 coding sequence is TGTGCCAGCAGGGAACTAGCGGGAGGTACCTACAATGAGCAGTTCTTC.

This rearrangement joins TRBV19 to TRBJ1-4, with D possibly TRBD1 on 5 matching bases. The ends were cut back, 3 bases at V and 7 bases at J, with 24 bases in the middle. CDR3 length: 18 residues. Per germline, CDR1 LNHDA and CDR2 SQIVND (reference sequence). This CDR3 is CASSIRGGGPQRGEKLFF. The CDR3 bases are TGTGCCAGTAGTATTAGGGGAGGAGGACCGCAAAGGGGTGAAAAACTGTTTTTT.

The chain joins TRBV5-5 to TRBJ2-7; weak D call: TRBD2 (5 bases). In germline, CDR1 is SGHKS, CDR2 YYEKEE (reference sequence). CDR3 length: 16 residues. The V end lost 5 bases, the J end lost 1 base, and 19 bases lay between the germline ends. CDR3 sequence (DNA): TGTGCCAGCAGTCATAGTATGGCACTAGGTTCCTACGAGCAGTACTTC. Its translation is CASSHSMALGSYEQYF.

This clone has only one observation. The genes are TRBV18 and TRBJ2-6; D possibly corresponds to TRBD1 (6 bases). The germline CDR1 and CDR2 sequences are KGHSH and LQKENI. The CDR3 is made up of 16 amino acids. V lost 6 bases and J lost 4, with 16 bases in between. CDR3 region: CASSLDRSGGANVLTF. The CDR3 nucleotides read TGTGCCAGCTCCCTTGACAGGTCCGGAGGGGCCAACGTCCTGACTTTC.

Notes on this clone: This specimen includes other DNA sequences encoding the same CDR3. This sequence joins TRBV7-9 and TRBJ1-1; 9 bases align to TRBD1. Germline V CDR1 and CDR2: SEHNR, FQNEAQ (reference sequence). The junction had 7 bases not matched to a gene; V was cut back by 6 bases and J by 5 bases. The CDR3 contains 14 residues. CDR3 sequence (DNA): TGTGCCAGCAGTCCGGGACAGGGAGGAACTGAAGCTTTCTTT. It is translated as CASSPGQGGTEAFF.

This chain joins TRBV5-6 and TRBJ2-3; D unresolved. Trimming took 0 bases from V and 0 from J, leaving 5 bases between them. Germline V lookup: CDR1 SGHDT, CDR2 YYEEEE. The CDR3 extends over 14 amino acids. CDR3: CASSLVWSTDTQYF. The CDR3 DNA reads as TGTGCCAGCAGCTTGGTTTGGAGCACAGATACGCAGTATTTT.

The rearrangement links TRBV7-4 to TRBJ2-5, with 8 bases that match TRBD1. The J call may be in error: the DNA end matches TRBJ2-7 better. CDR1 and CDR2 from the germline V gene are SGHVT and SQSDAQ. The CDR3 has 14 residues. The CDR3 sequence is CASNYPQGDYEQYF. CDR3 sequence (DNA): TGTGCCAGCAACTATCCACAGGGGGACTACGAGCAGTACTTC.

This clone has more than one count but fewer than ten. Other DNA sequences in the same sample also yield this CDR3. This chain links TRBV28 with TRBJ2-2, with unresolved D. V lost 3 bases and J lost 3, with 5 bases in between. Germline CDR1 reads MDHEN; CDR2 reads SYDVKM. The CDR3 sequence is 13 residues long. For the CDR3, the DNA is TGTGCCAGCAGTTTTGCTTACACCGGGGAGCTGTTTTTT. This codes for CASSFAYTGELFF.

The chain is built from TRBV5-1 and TRBJ1-5, with D tentatively TRBD1 (5 bases). Germline V gene sequence: CDR1 SGHRS, CDR2 YFSETQ. Trimming cost V 4 bases and J 6 bases, with 20 bases left between them. The CDR3 runs to 16 residues. The DNA for the CDR3 is TGCGCCAGCAGCCAAACCCCGGGGACGTCAATTCAGCCCCAGCATTTT. Translation gives CASSQTPGTSIQPQHF.

The V and J genes are TRBV11-2 and TRBJ1-4; the match to TRBD1 covers 9 bases. This CDR3 comprises 14 residues. The V gene end was trimmed by 4 bases and the J gene end by 7 bases; junction bases not matched to a gene: 4. Germline CDR1 SGHAT, CDR2 FQNNGV. CDR3 coding DNA: TGTGCCAGCAGCTCGCAGACAGGGGGTGAAAAACTGTTTTTT. It codes for CASSSQTGGEKLFF.

The chain is built from TRBV6-6 and TRBJ2-1; D is unresolved. CDR1 is MNHNY and CDR2 is SVGAGI in the germline V gene (reference sequence). This CDR3 region has 15 residues. V lost 6 bases and J 4 bases, leaving 16 bases between the germline ends. CDR3 residues: CASREGLKRYNEQFF. In DNA form, the CDR3 reads TGTGCCAGCAGGGAAGGATTAAAGCGATACAATGAGCAGTTCTTC.

V gene TRBV28 combines with J gene TRBJ2-1; D not certain. In germline, CDR1 is MDHEN, CDR2 SYDVKM. The V end was cut by 3 bases, the J end by 3 bases, with 6 bases between. The CDR3 length is 13 residues. In nucleotides, the CDR3 is TGTGCCAGCAGTTTGGGCCTCTACAATGAGCAGTTCTTC. Protein: CASSLGLYNEQFF.

Concerning this clone: Other DNA sequences in the sample encode the same CDR3. The V gene is TRBV28, the J gene TRBJ2-5; 7 nucleotides line up with TRBD2. Germline trimming cut 9 bases from V and 1 base from J; bases unmatched to any gene: 2. The CDR3 has 12 amino acids. Germline V gene lookup returns CDR1 MDHEN and CDR2 SYDVKM. The CDR3 region has the DNA TGTGCCAGTCGGGGGGTCCAAGAGACCCAGTACTTC. It encodes CASRGVQETQYF.

The chain has TRBV5-4 and TRBJ2-5, with 10 bases lining up with TRBD2. V trimming: 1 base; J trimming: 4 bases; junction bases outside the gene matches: 7. The V gene's germline CDR1 is SGHNT and CDR2 YYREEE (reference sequence). CDR3 length: 16 amino acids. DNA of the CDR3: TGTGCCAGCAGCTTGTTTCTAGCGGGAGTTTCAGAGACCCAGTACTTC. Translation: CASSLFLAGVSETQYF.

This chain uses TRBV6-6 with TRBJ1-2, with D maybe TRBD1 (6 bases). There are 13 residues in the CDR3. CDR1 and CDR2 from the germline V gene are MNHNY and SVGAGI (reference sequence). Trimming took 6 bases from V and 8 from J, leaving 16 bases between them. This CDR3 is CASRPDRPGGYTF. Written as DNA, the CDR3 is TGTGCCAGCAGACCCGACAGGCCAGGGGGCTACACCTTC.

CDR3 coding DNA: TGTGCCAGTGGGGCTAACTCCTACAATGAGCAGTTCTTC. Translating gives CASGANSYNEQFF. The chain links TRBV2 to TRBJ2-1; possibly TRBD1 for D (5 bases). CDR3 length equals 13 residues. V was trimmed by 9 bases and J by 0 bases, leaving 9 bases between them. Germline-derived CDR1 and CDR2 are SNHLY and FYNNEI.

V and J are TRBV10-3 and TRBJ1-1; D unclear. Germline V lookup: CDR1 ENHRY, CDR2 SYGVKD. The V end was cut by 10 bases, the J end by 3 bases, with 18 bases between. The CDR3 is 14 residues long. The CDR3 loop reads CASSLEDGDTEAFF. The CDR3 region has the DNA TGTGCCAGCAGCCTCGAGGACGGGGACACTGAAGCTTTCTTT.

With respect to this clone: Other DNA sequences of this sample code for an identical CDR3. The rearrangement links TRBV5-6 to TRBJ2-2; D is ambiguous. The CDR3 has 12 residues. Germline-derived CDR1 and CDR2 are SGHDT and YYEEEE. Trimming left V 5 bases short and J 2 bases short, with 4 bases between. In DNA, the CDR3 is TGTGCCAGCAGTAGAAACACCGGGGAGCTGTTTTTT. Amino acid sequence: CASSRNTGELFF.

The genes are TRBV4-1 and TRBJ2-7; 7 nucleotides line up with TRBD1. V trimming: 2 bases; J trimming: 2 bases; junction bases outside the gene matches: 12. The CDR3 extends over 17 amino acids. CDR1 is MGHRA, CDR2 YSYEKL, per germline. CDR3 sequence: CASSQINPGTEAYEQYF. CDR3 coding DNA: TGCGCCAGCAGCCAAATTAATCCCGGGACAGAAGCCTACGAGCAGTACTTC.

The chain recombines TRBV5-1 with TRBJ2-1, with 7 bases aligning to TRBD1. Germline CDR1 and CDR2: SGHRS and YFSETQ. J gave up 0 bases and V 1 base, and 4 bases lay outside the gene matches. The CDR3 length is 16 residues. The chain's CDR3 is CASSLLGQSSYNEQFF. The CDR3 DNA sequence: TGCGCCAGCAGCTTGTTGGGACAGAGCTCCTACAATGAGCAGTTCTTC.

In its sample, this clone was seen a few times. This rearrangement joins TRBV29-1 to TRBJ2-2; 12 nucleotides agree with TRBD2. This CDR3 has 15 amino acids. Trimming cost V 7 bases and J 3 bases; bases outside gene matches: 6. Germline-derived CDR1 and CDR2 are SQVTM and ANQGSEA. The CDR3 nucleotides are TGCAGCGCCGCCCGACTAGCGGGAGACACCGGGGAGCTGTTTTTT. Its translation is CSAARLAGDTGELFF.